The 30 T cell receptor beta chains below were found in one sample sequenced in a study of T-cell reconstitution after alpha-beta-depleted transplantation in children. Preparation of the TCRbeta library was carried out with unique molecular identifiers. TCRdb fed the PCR reads into MiXCR, producing one record per CDR3 protein. Of about 370,000 distinct CDR3 sequences listed, about a fifth are singletons. The sequencing here drew on PBMCs from the stem cell graft donor, taken from the stem cell graft. These TCRs come from a human donor who donated a stem cell graft to a child with acute myeloid leukemia.

This clonotype was seen a handful of times. The chain uses TRBV4-3 and TRBJ1-2; 8 nucleotides line up with TRBD1. The junction had 6 bases not matched to a gene; V was cut back by 3 bases and J by 6 bases. The V gene's germline CDR1 is LGHNA and CDR2 YSLEER. The CDR3 totals 14 residues. This CDR3 is CASSHADREDGYTF. For the CDR3, the DNA is TGCGCCAGCAGCCACGCGGACAGGGAAGATGGCTACACCTTC.

This clonotype was found many times. The chain carries TRBV29-1 and TRBJ2-3, with D uncertain. V was pared by 2 bases and J by 1 base, with 7 bases between. Per germline, CDR1 SQVTM and CDR2 ANQGSEA. The CDR3 has 13 residues. The CDR3 bases are TGCAGCGTTGAAACGTTGGGCACAGATACGCAGTATTTT. It specifies CSVETLGTDTQYF.

V and J are TRBV7-9 and TRBJ2-5, with D uncertain. The V gene lost 2 bases and the J gene lost 4 bases, with 14 bases spanning the gap. Germline V gives CDR1 SEHNR, CDR2 FQNEAQ (reference sequence). CDR3 length equals 15 residues. The CDR3: CASSLLSIGRETQYF. For the CDR3, the DNA is TGTGCCAGCAGCTTACTTTCCATCGGTAGAGAGACCCAGTACTTC.

The chain links TRBV7-6 to TRBJ2-3, with D maybe TRBD2 (6 bases). Germline V gene data show CDR1 as SGHVS and CDR2 as FNYEAQ. The V and J ends lost 1 base and 8 bases respectively, with 10 bases between them. The CDR3 totals 13 residues. CDR3 amino acids: CASSLVAGGTQYF. CDR3 nucleotides: TGTGCCAGCAGCTTAGTAGCCGGGGGTACGCAGTATTTT.

There are many counts of this clonotype. The chain employs TRBV29-1 and TRBJ2-5; D might be TRBD1 (6 bases). The CDR3 totals 13 residues. The germline V gene encodes CDR1 SQVTM and CDR2 ANQGSEA. V was pared by 6 bases and J by 4 bases, with 15 bases between. This CDR3 is CSVVTGNGETQYF. The DNA for the CDR3 is TGCAGCGTCGTCACAGGGAATGGAGAGACCCAGTACTTC.

This clonotype was detected only a few times. This sequence joins TRBV15 and TRBJ2-7; 11 bases align to TRBD2. The germline V gene encodes CDR1 LNHNV and CDR2 YYDKDF (reference sequence). V lost 0 bases, J lost 3 bases, and 4 bases stayed unmatched. The CDR3 length is 16 residues. The CDR3 reads CATSRDSTSGSYEQYF. CDR3 in DNA: TGTGCCACCAGCAGAGATAGCACTAGCGGGAGCTACGAGCAGTACTTC.

This clonotype was counted ten times or more. The J gene is TRBJ2-7, the V gene TRBV20-1; tentative D call: TRBD1 (5 bases). CDR3 length: 12 amino acids. The V end was cut by 3 bases, the J end by 6 bases, with 12 bases between. Germline V gives CDR1 DFQATT, CDR2 SNEGSKA (reference sequence). The CDR3 nucleotides read TGCAGTGCTAGTAGGGGAAACGGCGAGCAGTACTTC. It encodes CSASRGNGEQYF.

This clonotype was counted only a few times. This chain joins TRBV20-1 and TRBJ2-1; D call uncertain. Germline V gene sequence: CDR1 DFQATT, CDR2 SNEGSKA (reference sequence). V was trimmed by 3 bases and J by 0 bases, leaving 12 bases between them. The CDR3 has 15 amino acids. The CDR3, as DNA: TGCAGTGCTAGCGGGCCAGAGAGCTCCTACAATGAGCAGTTCTTC. Residues: CSASGPESSYNEQFF.

This clonotype was counted at least ten times. The V call is TRBV29-1, the J call TRBJ2-2; TRBD2 agrees at 11 bases. CDR3 length: 14 residues. CDR1 and CDR2 from the germline V gene are SQVTM and ANQGSEA. Trimming cost V 6 bases and J 3 bases; bases outside gene matches: 3. CDR3 sequence: CSVGSGRDTGELFF. The CDR3, as DNA: TGCAGCGTCGGTAGCGGGAGGGACACCGGGGAGCTGTTTTTT.

This chain links TRBV20-1 with TRBJ2-7; tentatively, D is TRBD1 or TRBD2 (5 bases each). Trimming cost V 4 bases and J 3 bases, with 13 bases left between them. The germline V gene has CDR1 DFQATT and CDR2 SNEGSKA (reference sequence). CDR3 length equals 13 residues. In DNA form, the CDR3 reads TGCAGTGCTAATCTACGGGGCAGCTACGAGCAGTACTTC. It specifies CSANLRGSYEQYF.

The chain carries TRBV3-1 and TRBJ2-3, with D unclear. The germline V gene has CDR1 LGHDT and CDR2 YNNKEL (reference sequence). V was cut by 4 bases and J by 5 bases, with 10 bases left in between. CDR3 length: 13 residues. As DNA, the CDR3 is TGTGCCAGCAGCCCCCTGAACGGAGATACGCAGTATTTT. This translates into CASSPLNGDTQYF.

This clonotype occurred a few times. CDR3: CASSLVWVPNTEAFF. The CDR3 DNA is TGCGCCAGCAGCTTGGTGTGGGTACCGAACACTGAAGCTTTCTTT. The chain is built from TRBV5-1 and TRBJ1-1; D gene uncertain. This CDR3 has 15 residues. CDR1 SGHRS and CDR2 YFSETQ come from the germline V gene. V gave up 0 bases and J gave up 1 base, with 10 bases separating them.

In this sample, this clonotype turned up a few times. The chain couples TRBV6-1 to TRBJ1-2, with 7 bases aligning to TRBD1. V dropped 3 bases and J dropped 0; count of bases not matched to a gene: 7. The CDR3 has 16 amino acids. Germline V lookup: CDR1 MNHNS, CDR2 SASEGT. The CDR3 sequence: CASSDAQGEANYGYTF. CDR3 coding DNA: TGTGCCAGCAGTGACGCTCAGGGGGAAGCTAACTATGGCTACACCTTC.

The chain recombines TRBV20-1 with TRBJ2-7; the D gene is possibly TRBD1 (6 bases). V was shortened by 5 bases and J by 2 bases, with 16 bases between the two germline ends. The germline CDR1 and CDR2 sequences are DFQATT and SNEGSKA (reference sequence). The CDR3 has 14 amino acids. CDR3 in DNA: TGCAGTGCTCCCTTAACTGGGGGCCCCTACGAGCAGTACTTC. Translation: CSAPLTGGPYEQYF.

This clonotype was counted only a few times. The chain is built from TRBV5-1 and TRBJ2-7; 8 bases fit TRBD2. Trimming took 4 bases from V and 2 from J; bases not matched to a gene: 5. In germline, CDR1 is SGHRS, CDR2 YFSETQ. The CDR3 runs 14 residues. The CDR3 sequence is CASSRGLAAYEQYF. The CDR3 DNA reads TGCGCCAGCAGCCGCGGACTAGCCGCCTACGAGCAGTACTTC.

The chain joins TRBV20-1 to TRBJ1-4; D is ambiguous. The V end lost 6 bases, the J end lost 8 bases, and 19 bases lay between the germline ends. The germline V gene has CDR1 DFQATT and CDR2 SNEGSKA (reference sequence). The CDR3 spans 14 residues. The CDR3 sequence is CSAQVGPVGEKLFF. CDR3 in DNA: TGCAGTGCCCAAGTCGGACCCGTCGGGGAAAAACTGTTTTTT.

This clonotype appeared a single time. The V and J genes are TRBV2 and TRBJ2-6; the D gene is possibly TRBD2 (6 bases). The CDR3 totals 17 residues. V dropped 4 bases and J dropped 0 bases, with 13 bases sitting between them. Germline loops: CDR1 SNHLY, CDR2 FYNNEI. CDR3: CASSVAGPSSGANVLTF. The DNA of the CDR3 is TGTGCCAGCAGTGTCGCGGGACCTAGCTCTGGGGCCAACGTCCTGACTTTC.

This clonotype was counted a few times. The J gene is TRBJ2-5, the V gene TRBV12-3 or TRBV12-4; D ambiguous. The CDR3 is 12 residues long. The V gene lost 6 bases and the J gene lost 9 bases, with 14 bases spanning the gap. DNA for the CDR3: TGTGCCAGCAGCCTACATGCAAGGGCCCAGTACTTC. It encodes CASSLHARAQYF.

V gene TRBV4-3 combines with J gene TRBJ2-7; 8 bases match TRBD2. With 3 bases clipped from V and 5 bases from J, the junction kept 9 bases outside the gene matches. The CDR3 has 15 amino acids. Germline V gene data show CDR1 as LGHNA and CDR2 as YSLEER. Here the CDR3 DNA reads TGCGCCAGCAGCCAGGATAGCGGGGAGGTGGACGAGCAGTACTTC. This sequence encodes CASSQDSGEVDEQYF.

This clonotype showed up many times. The chain employs TRBV29-1 and TRBJ1-2, with a possible D match to TRBD1 (5 bases). V shed 0 bases and J shed 5 bases, with 13 bases lying between them. Germline V gene data show CDR1 as SQVTM and CDR2 as ANQGSEA. The CDR3 contains 14 residues. DNA for the CDR3: TGCAGCGTTGAAGATCGGTTCCGGGGGTATGGCTACACCTTC. Translated, it gives CSVEDRFRGYGYTF.

The J gene is TRBJ1-6, the V gene TRBV10-2; weak D call: TRBD1 (5 bases). CDR1 is WSHSY and CDR2 is SAAADI in the germline V gene. The CDR3 has 13 amino acids. V was pared by 8 bases and J by 8 bases, with 13 bases between. The CDR3 protein is CASGELQDSPLHF. The CDR3 region has the DNA TGCGCCAGCGGGGAGTTACAGGATTCACCCCTCCACTTT.

This clonotype was seen ten or more times. The chain links TRBV12-3 or TRBV12-4 to TRBJ2-2; a weak D match, TRBD2 (5 bases). This CDR3 is built from 14 residues. V lost 5 bases and J 6 bases, leaving 13 bases between the germline ends. The DNA of the CDR3 is TGTGCCAGCAGTGCGGGTATGAGCCCCGGGGAGCTGTTTTTT. Protein: CASSAGMSPGELFF.

V and J are TRBV3-1 and TRBJ2-5, with no clear D. Germline V lookup: CDR1 LGHDT, CDR2 YNNKEL (reference sequence). The germline V and J ends were trimmed by 0 bases and 4 bases, with 21 bases remaining between them. CDR3 length equals 18 residues. The CDR3 DNA reads as TGTGCCAGCAGCCAAGATGAAGGTACCGCGAATCATATAGAGACCCAGTACTTC. This gives the protein CASSQDEGTANHIETQYF.

This chain connects TRBV6-2 or TRBV6-3 to TRBJ2-1; D possibly corresponds to TRBD2 (6 bases). The V gene's germline CDR1 is MNHEY and CDR2 SVGEGT. The CDR3 sequence is 15 residues long. The V and J ends lost 0 bases and 4 bases respectively, with 10 bases between them. In nucleotides, the CDR3 is TGTGCCAGCAGTTACTCGGGCGGGGATTACAATGAGCAGTTCTTC. Translating gives CASSYSGGDYNEQFF.

The chain employs TRBV4-3 and TRBJ2-7, with 7 bases identical to TRBD2. This CDR3 is built from 16 residues. The J segment lost 2 bases and the V segment lost 1 base, leaving 8 bases of the junction unmatched. Germline CDR1 and CDR2: LGHNA and YSLEER. The CDR3 sequence is CASSQVGGSPTYEQYF. CDR3 in DNA: TGCGCCAGCAGCCAAGTTGGCGGGAGCCCCACCTACGAGCAGTACTTC.

This clonotype occurred many times. The rearrangement uses TRBV6-5 and TRBJ1-1, with a possible D match to TRBD1 (5 bases). Germline values: CDR1 MNHEY, CDR2 SVGAGI. Trimming shortened V by 5 bases and J by 8 bases, and 18 bases separated the two germline ends. This CDR3 comprises 14 residues. The DNA of the CDR3 is TGTGCCAGCAGTCCGAAGTTTACCGACAGAGAAGCTTTCTTT. Translating it yields CASSPKFTDREAFF.

The chain recombines TRBV11-2 with TRBJ2-3, with 9 bases matching TRBD2. Germline V gene lookup returns CDR1 SGHAT and CDR2 FQNNGV. With 5 bases clipped from V and 3 bases from J, the junction kept 15 bases outside the gene matches. CDR3 length: 18 residues. CDR3 amino acids: CASSKRGPAGGGTDTQYF. Here the CDR3 DNA reads TGTGCCAGCAGCAAGAGGGGTCCAGCGGGAGGAGGAACAGATACGCAGTATTTT.

The genes are TRBV7-9 and TRBJ2-1, with D maybe TRBD2 (6 bases). The CDR3 is 15 residues long. V lost 1 base and J 3 bases, leaving 10 bases between the germline ends. Per germline, CDR1 SEHNR and CDR2 FQNEAQ (reference sequence). CDR3 protein: CASSLVPSVYNEQFF. CDR3 bases: TGTGCCAGCAGCTTAGTCCCTAGCGTCTACAATGAGCAGTTCTTC.

This clonotype was counted ten times or more. The chain combines TRBV12-3 or TRBV12-4 with TRBJ2-7, with a weak D call TRBD1 (5 bases). V lost 6 bases to trimming and J lost 3 bases, with 18 bases between them. This CDR3 has 15 residues. The CDR3 DNA reads TGTGCCAGCAGCCTAAGAGGACACAGGCACTACGAGCAGTACTTC. Protein sequence: CASSLRGHRHYEQYF.

In its sample, this clonotype was seen many times. This chain connects TRBV29-1 to TRBJ2-2, with TRBD1 matching over 8 bases. Trimming cost V 6 bases and J 4 bases; bases outside gene matches: 1. The CDR3 extends over 12 amino acids. Germline values: CDR1 SQVTM, CDR2 ANQGSEA. In DNA form, the CDR3 reads TGCAGCGTGGGACAGGCCACCGGGGAGCTGTTTTTT. It is translated as CSVGQATGELFF.